This TCR beta chain was documented in a study of long-term antiretroviral therapy in people with HIV. Background on the study: The immediate-ART recommendation dates to 2015, and the earliest samples predate it by about a decade.

immunoSEQ v3.0 was run at survey level. Clones were sequenced by immunoSEQ multiplex PCR, and TCRdb holds only the in-frame ones, with some missing. Among about 36,000 clones listed, 80% were seen once. The germline V gene encodes CDR1 MDHEN and CDR2 SYDVKM. CDR3 size: 14 residues. Trimming took 8 bases from V and 4 from J; bases not matched to a gene: 10. The chain is built from TRBV28 and TRBJ1-2; 7 bases are shared with TRBD1. The receptor was isolated from a man aged 25 to 45 with HIV. The material sequenced was unsorted PBMCs, taken 3.4 years after starting antiretroviral therapy. As DNA, the CDR3 is TGTGCCAGCCTCCAACAGGGGACATTCTATGGCTACACCTTC. It is translated as CASLQQGTFYGYTF.